The 18 T cell receptor beta chains in this list originate from one sample, sequenced in a study of post-analysis software for immune sequencing data. Whole-study results and caveats: Controls showed lower frequencies than patients for five or six TRBV segments, and TRBV5-6, TRBV5-1 and TRBV20-1 were among these.

Their specific antigens are unknown. The TCR beta cDNA libraries contained unique molecular identifiers. Each CDR3 protein gets one entry after TCRdb re-called the PCR reads with MiXCR. The table includes 350,000 to 450,000 distinct CDR3 sequences, less than 40% detected once. Sequenced input: blood. These receptors all stem from a girl aged 2 to 9 with multiple sclerosis.

The chain has TRBV9 and TRBJ2-7; 9 bases are shared with TRBD1. Germline V gene sequence: CDR1 SGDLS, CDR2 YYNGEE. V trimming: 4 bases; J trimming: 4 bases; junction bases outside the gene matches: 9. The CDR3 is 15 amino acids. CDR3 amino acids: CASSRRTGEPYEQYF. Here the CDR3 DNA reads TGTGCCAGCAGCCGAAGGACAGGGGAGCCGTACGAGCAGTACTTC.

The chain couples TRBV6-2 or TRBV6-3 to TRBJ1-5; a possible D gene is TRBD1 (6 bases). The CDR3 has 16 amino acids. Germline CDR1 is MNHEY and CDR2 is SVGEGT. Trimming took off 0 bases at V and 1 base at J, with 10 bases between the two ends. In DNA form, the CDR3 reads TGTGCCAGCAGTTACTCGGGGGGCCGAAGCAATCAGCCCCAGCATTTT. It encodes CASSYSGGRSNQPQHF.

This clonotype was seen a few times. This chain joins TRBV6-1 and TRBJ2-5; the D is unclear. The germline gives CDR1 MNHNS, CDR2 SASEGT. The CDR3 loop spans 13 amino acids. V lost 7 bases and J 2 bases, leaving 11 bases between the germline ends. CDR3 sequence reads: CASIGRPQETQYF. In nucleotides, the CDR3 is TGTGCCAGCATAGGGCGGCCTCAAGAGACCCAGTACTTC.

The rearrangement joins TRBV12-3 or TRBV12-4 to TRBJ1-5; D call uncertain. With 3 bases removed from V and 5 bases from J, the gap between germline ends came to 11 bases. The CDR3 consists of 14 residues. The CDR3 protein is CASSFTGLDQPQHF. The CDR3 bases are TGTGCCAGCAGTTTTACGGGTCTAGATCAGCCCCAGCATTTT.

This clonotype was seen only once. The chain carries TRBV11-2 and TRBJ2-5; 7 bases map to TRBD2. CDR3 length: 18 residues. Unmatched junction bases numbered 13, after V lost 1 base and J lost 2 bases. CDR1 SGHAT and CDR2 FQNNGV come from the germline V gene. This chain's CDR3 is CASSLVGPWLAEQETQYF. As DNA, the CDR3 is TGTGCCAGCAGCTTAGTAGGTCCTTGGCTAGCGGAGCAAGAGACCCAGTACTTC.

The V gene is TRBV18, the J gene TRBJ2-6; D is ambiguous. Trimming removed 3 bases at V and 1 base at J, with 7 bases between. The CDR3 runs 15 residues. Germline lookup yields CDR1 KGHSH and CDR2 LQKENI. The CDR3 sequence is CASSPQESGANVLTF. CDR3 bases: TGTGCCAGCTCACCCCAGGAGTCTGGGGCCAACGTCCTGACTTTC.

This clonotype has more than one count but fewer than ten. The chain links TRBV28 to TRBJ2-3; 7 bases fit TRBD2. The CDR3 has 14 amino acids. The trim removed 2 bases at V and 6 bases at J, leaving 5 bases unmatched. CDR1 MDHEN and CDR2 SYDVKM come from the germline V gene. CDR3 nucleotide sequence: TGTGCCAGCAGTTTAGGACTAGTTGCTGATACGCAGTATTTT. Translating gives CASSLGLVADTQYF.

V is TRBV3-1 and J is TRBJ1-5; 7 bases map to TRBD1. This CDR3 is built from 14 residues. Germline V gives CDR1 LGHDT, CDR2 YNNKEL (reference sequence). V shed 4 bases and J 4 bases; nucleotides not matched to a gene: 4. The CDR3 DNA reads TGTGCCAGCAGCCCTTACAGGGGAAATCAGCCCCAGCATTTT. It yields the protein CASSPYRGNQPQHF.

In this sample, this clonotype turned up a few times. The chain links TRBV7-9 to TRBJ2-5, with D possibly being TRBD1 (7 bases). The CDR3 spans 15 residues. Germline V gives CDR1 SEHNR, CDR2 FQNEAQ (reference sequence). The V and J ends lost 5 bases and 11 bases respectively, with 24 bases between them. The CDR3 reads CASSLGGGRGDEQYF. As DNA, the CDR3 is TGTGCCAGCAGCCTCGGTGGAGGCAGGGGGGATGAGCAGTACTTC.

CDR3 sequence (DNA): TGTGCCAGCAGCCCACCATCCAATTCACCCCTCCACTTT. Protein sequence: CASSPPSNSPLHF. This chain connects TRBV12-3 or TRBV12-4 to TRBJ1-6; no clear D gene. Trimming cost V 6 bases and J 7 bases, with 10 bases left between them. The CDR3 is 13 amino acids.

This sequence joins TRBV6-5 and TRBJ2-7; 7 positions agree with TRBD1. The CDR3 has 15 amino acids. Per the germline V gene, CDR1 is MNHEY and CDR2 is SVGAGI. V was pared by 0 bases and J by 4 bases, with 6 bases of the junction left unmatched. The CDR3 protein is CASSYSRGQFYEQYF. As DNA, the CDR3 is TGTGCCAGCAGTTACTCGAGGGGACAGTTTTACGAGCAGTACTTC.

The rearrangement links TRBV10-3 to TRBJ1-6, with D maybe TRBD1 (5 bases). The V end lost 4 bases, the J end lost 1 base, and 11 bases lay between the germline ends. Germline CDR1 and CDR2: ENHRY and SYGVKD. This CDR3 is built from 16 residues. DNA of the CDR3: TGTGCCATCAGTGCCGGGGGTGGGTCCTATAATTCACCCCTCCACTTT. This translates into CAISAGGGSYNSPLHF.

The CDR3 coding sequence is TGTGCCAGCAGTTTCCTACAGGGGCAGTTCTTC. This translates into CASSFLQGQFF. The V and J genes are TRBV28 and TRBJ2-1; tentative D call: TRBD1 (6 bases). Germline V gene lookup returns CDR1 MDHEN and CDR2 SYDVKM. The CDR3 runs 11 residues. Trimming took off 3 bases at V and 12 bases at J, with 9 bases between the two ends.

The chain is built from TRBV10-3 and TRBJ1-2; TRBD1 matches 9 bases. This CDR3 is built from 14 residues. Germline loops: CDR1 ENHRY, CDR2 SYGVKD. With V trimmed by 10 bases and J by 2 bases, 8 bases remained unmatched. The CDR3 reads CATMMGQGNYGYTF. The CDR3 DNA reads TGTGCCACGATGATGGGACAGGGAAACTATGGCTACACCTTC.

About this clonotype itself: The junction differs from germline at one of its ends, possibly a read error. The chain carries TRBV4-1 and TRBJ2-1; D tentatively reads TRBD1 or TRBD2 (5 bases each). CDR1 and CDR2 (germline): MGHRA, YSYEKL. CDR3 length: 16 amino acids. The CDR3 sequence is CASSQDWGPTGNERFF. In nucleotides, the CDR3 is TGCGCCAGCAGCCAAGACTGGGGACCGACGGGCAATGAGCGGTTCTTC.

The genes are TRBV28 and TRBJ1-5; tentative D call: TRBD1 (6 bases). V dropped 6 bases and J dropped 3 bases, with 15 bases sitting between them. Germline CDR1 reads MDHEN; CDR2 reads SYDVKM. The CDR3 has 15 amino acids. The CDR3: CASRNRGSVNQPQHF. For the CDR3, the DNA is TGTGCCAGCAGAAATAGGGGGTCGGTCAATCAGCCCCAGCATTTT. Supplemented by reference TRBV28 and TRBJ1-5, the full variable domain reads DVKVTQSSRYLVKRTGEKVFLECVQDMDHENMFWYRQDPGLGLRLIYFSYDVKMKEKGDIPEGYSVSREKKERFSLILESASTNQTSMYLCASRNRGSVNQPQHFGDGTRLSIL.

The chain uses TRBV7-9 and TRBJ1-5, with D tentatively TRBD1 (5 bases). The CDR3 spans 14 residues. Looked up from germline, CDR1 is SEHNR and CDR2 is FQNEAQ (reference sequence). Trimming removed 8 bases at V and 2 bases at J, with 13 bases between. The CDR3 sequence is CASGLQGGNQPQHF. DNA of the CDR3: TGTGCCAGCGGGCTTCAAGGGGGCAATCAGCCCCAGCATTTT.

This clonotype was seen only a few times. The genes are TRBV6-5 and TRBJ1-2; 10 nucleotides line up with TRBD1. The germline gives CDR1 MNHEY, CDR2 SVGAGI. The CDR3 is made up of 14 amino acids. The V gene end was trimmed by 4 bases and the J gene end by 5 bases; junction bases not matched to a gene: 4. CDR3 sequence: CASSWGTGDYGYTF. Here the CDR3 DNA reads TGTGCCAGCAGTTGGGGGACAGGGGATTATGGCTACACCTTC.